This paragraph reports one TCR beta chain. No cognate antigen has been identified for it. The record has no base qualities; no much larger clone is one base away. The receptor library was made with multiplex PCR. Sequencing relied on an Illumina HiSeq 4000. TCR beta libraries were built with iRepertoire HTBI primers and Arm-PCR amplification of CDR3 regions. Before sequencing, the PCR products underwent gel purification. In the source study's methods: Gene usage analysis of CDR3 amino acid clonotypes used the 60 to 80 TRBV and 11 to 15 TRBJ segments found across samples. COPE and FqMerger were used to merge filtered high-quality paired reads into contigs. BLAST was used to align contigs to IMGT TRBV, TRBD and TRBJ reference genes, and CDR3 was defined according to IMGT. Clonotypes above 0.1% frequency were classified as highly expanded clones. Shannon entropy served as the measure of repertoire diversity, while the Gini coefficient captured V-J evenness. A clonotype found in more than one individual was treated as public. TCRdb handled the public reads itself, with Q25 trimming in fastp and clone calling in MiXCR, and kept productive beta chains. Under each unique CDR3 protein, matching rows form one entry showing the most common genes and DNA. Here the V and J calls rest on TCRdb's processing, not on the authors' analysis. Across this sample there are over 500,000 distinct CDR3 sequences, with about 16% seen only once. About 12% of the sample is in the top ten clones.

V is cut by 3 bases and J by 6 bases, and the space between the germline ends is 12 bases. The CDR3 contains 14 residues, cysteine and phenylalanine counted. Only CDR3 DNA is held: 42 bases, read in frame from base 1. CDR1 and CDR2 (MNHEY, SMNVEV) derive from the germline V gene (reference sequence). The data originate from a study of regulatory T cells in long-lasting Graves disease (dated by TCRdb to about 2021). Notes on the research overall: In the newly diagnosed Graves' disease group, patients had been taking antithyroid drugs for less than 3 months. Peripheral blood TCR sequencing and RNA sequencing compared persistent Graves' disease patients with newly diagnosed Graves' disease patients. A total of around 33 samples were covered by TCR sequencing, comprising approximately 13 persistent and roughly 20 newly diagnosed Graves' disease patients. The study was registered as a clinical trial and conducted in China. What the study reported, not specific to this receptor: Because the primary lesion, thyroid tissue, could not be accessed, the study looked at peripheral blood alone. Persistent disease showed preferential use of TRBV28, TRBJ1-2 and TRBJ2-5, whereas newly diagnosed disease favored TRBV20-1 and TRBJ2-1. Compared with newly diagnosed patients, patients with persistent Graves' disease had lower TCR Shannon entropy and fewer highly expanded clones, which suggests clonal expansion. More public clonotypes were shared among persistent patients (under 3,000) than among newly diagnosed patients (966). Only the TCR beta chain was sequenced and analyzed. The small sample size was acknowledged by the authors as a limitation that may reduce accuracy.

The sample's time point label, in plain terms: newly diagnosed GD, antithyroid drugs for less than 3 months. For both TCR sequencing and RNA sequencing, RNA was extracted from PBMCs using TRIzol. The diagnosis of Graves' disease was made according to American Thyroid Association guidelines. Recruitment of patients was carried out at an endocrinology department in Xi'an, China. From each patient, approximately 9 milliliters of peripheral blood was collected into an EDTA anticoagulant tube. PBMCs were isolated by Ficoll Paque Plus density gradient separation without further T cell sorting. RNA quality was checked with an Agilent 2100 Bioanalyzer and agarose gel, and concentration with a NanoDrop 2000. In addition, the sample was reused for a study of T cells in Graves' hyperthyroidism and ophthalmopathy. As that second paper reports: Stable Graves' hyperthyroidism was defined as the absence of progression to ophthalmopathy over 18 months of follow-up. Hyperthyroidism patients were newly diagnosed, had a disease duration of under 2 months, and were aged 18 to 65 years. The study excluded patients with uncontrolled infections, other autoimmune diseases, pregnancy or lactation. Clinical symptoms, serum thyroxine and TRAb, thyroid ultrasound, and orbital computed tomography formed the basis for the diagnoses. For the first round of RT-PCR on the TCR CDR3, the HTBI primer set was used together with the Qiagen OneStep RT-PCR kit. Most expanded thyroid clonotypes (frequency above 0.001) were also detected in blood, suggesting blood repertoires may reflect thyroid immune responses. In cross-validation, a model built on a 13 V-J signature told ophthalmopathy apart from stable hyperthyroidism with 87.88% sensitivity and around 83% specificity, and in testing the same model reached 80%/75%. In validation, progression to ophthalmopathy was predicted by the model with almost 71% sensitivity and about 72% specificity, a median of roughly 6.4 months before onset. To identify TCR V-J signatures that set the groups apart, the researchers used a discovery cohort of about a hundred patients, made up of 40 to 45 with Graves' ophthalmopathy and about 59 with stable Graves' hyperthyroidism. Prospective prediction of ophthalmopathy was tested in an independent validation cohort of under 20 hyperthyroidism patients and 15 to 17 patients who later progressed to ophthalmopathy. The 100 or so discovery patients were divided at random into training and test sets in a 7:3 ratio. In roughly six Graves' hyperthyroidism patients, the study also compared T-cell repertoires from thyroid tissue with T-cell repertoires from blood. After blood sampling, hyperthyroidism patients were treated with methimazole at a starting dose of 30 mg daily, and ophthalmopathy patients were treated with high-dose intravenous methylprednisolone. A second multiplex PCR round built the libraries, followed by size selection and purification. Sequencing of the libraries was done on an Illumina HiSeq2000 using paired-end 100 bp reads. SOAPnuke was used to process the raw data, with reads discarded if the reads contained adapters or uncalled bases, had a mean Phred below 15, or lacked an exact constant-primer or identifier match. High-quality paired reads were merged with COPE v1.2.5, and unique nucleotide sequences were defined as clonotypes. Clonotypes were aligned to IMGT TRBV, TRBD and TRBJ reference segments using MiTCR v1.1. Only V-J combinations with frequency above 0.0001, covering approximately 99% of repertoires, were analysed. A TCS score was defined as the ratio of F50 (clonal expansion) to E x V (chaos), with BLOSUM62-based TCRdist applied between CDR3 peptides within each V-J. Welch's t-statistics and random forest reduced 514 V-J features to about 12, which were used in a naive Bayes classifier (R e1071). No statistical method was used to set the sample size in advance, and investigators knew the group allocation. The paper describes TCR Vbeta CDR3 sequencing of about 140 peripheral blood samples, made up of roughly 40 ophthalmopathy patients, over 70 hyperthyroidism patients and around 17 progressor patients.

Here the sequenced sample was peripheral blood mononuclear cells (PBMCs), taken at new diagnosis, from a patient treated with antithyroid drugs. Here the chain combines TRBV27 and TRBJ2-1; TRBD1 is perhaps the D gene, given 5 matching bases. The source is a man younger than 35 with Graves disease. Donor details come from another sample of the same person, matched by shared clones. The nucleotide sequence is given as TGTGCCAGCAGTTTGGGGCCCTTCCCCAATGAGCAGTTCTTC. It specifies CASSLGPFPNEQFF.